Each of the 10 T cell receptor beta chains below was sequenced from the same sample in a study of blood T cell repertoires in COVID-19. The data were produced by immunoSEQ multiplex PCR, yet TCRdb's version contains in-frame clones alone and is incomplete. The table includes about 73,000 clones, around 83% detected once. The source material was peripheral blood. The receptors were sampled from a woman aged 55-70 years with acute or convalescent COVID-19.

The gene calls are TRBV7-6 and TRBJ2-1, with 7 nucleotides matching TRBD1. The germline V gene encodes CDR1 SGHVS and CDR2 FNYEAQ. CDR3 length: 15 residues. The J segment lost 6 bases and the V segment lost 1 base, leaving 6 bases of the junction unmatched. CDR3 loop: CASSLVQGVSNEQFF. CDR3 coding DNA: TGTGCCAGCAGCTTAGTGCAGGGGGTCAGCAATGAGCAGTTCTTC.

The V and J genes are TRBV5-4 and TRBJ2-7, with a weak D call TRBD2 (6 bases). This CDR3 region has 15 residues. Germline CDR1 SGHNT, CDR2 YYREEE (reference sequence). The V and J ends lost 0 bases and 2 bases respectively, with 12 bases between them. In nucleotides, the CDR3 is TGTGCCAGCAGCTTGGGGGGGGTTCGGACCTACGAGCAGTACTTC. Its protein product is CASSLGGVRTYEQYF.

V is TRBV5-8 and J is TRBJ2-1; TRBD2 aligns across 7 bases. The ends lost 8 bases at V and 3 bases at J; junction bases unmatched: 11. Germline assignment: CDR1 SGHTS and CDR2 YDEGEE. This CDR3 has 15 residues. CDR3 bases: TGTGCCAGGTCCCGGGGGGTACGAGGCTACAATGAGCAGTTCTTC. Amino acids: CARSRGVRGYNEQFF.

V and J are TRBV7-6 and TRBJ1-1; TRBD1 is a possible D gene (6 bases). The CDR3 has 15 amino acids. Germline CDR1 reads SGHVS; CDR2 reads FNYEAQ. Trimming left V 5 bases short and J 3 bases short, with 16 bases between. CDR3 DNA sequence: TGTGCCAGCAGCCAACAGGGTGGGTCGTACACTGAAGCTTTCTTT. It yields the protein CASSQQGGSYTEAFF.

The chain has TRBV5-6 and TRBJ1-1; D is undetermined. V lost 1 base and J lost 0, with 10 bases in between. Per germline, CDR1 SGHDT and CDR2 YYEEEE. This CDR3 spans 15 amino acids. CDR3 in amino acids: CASSLNSYMNTEAFF. In DNA form, the CDR3 reads TGTGCCAGCAGCTTGAACAGTTACATGAACACTGAAGCTTTCTTT.

The chain joins TRBV6-1 to TRBJ2-1, with 7 bases identical to TRBD1. Germline V gives CDR1 MNHNS, CDR2 SASEGT. This CDR3 has 16 amino acids. Trimming at V came to 5 bases and at J to 9 bases, leaving 16 bases not matched to a gene. This CDR3 reads CASSQEVQTGSLEQFF. The CDR3 DNA is TGTGCCAGCAGTCAAGAAGTTCAGACAGGGAGCCTTGAGCAGTTCTTC.

The gene calls are TRBV10-2 and TRBJ2-2; D is possibly TRBD2 (6 bases). Germline values: CDR1 WSHSY, CDR2 SAAADI. This CDR3 contains 14 residues. V lost 4 bases and J 5 bases, leaving 11 bases between the germline ends. In DNA, the CDR3 is TGCGCCAGCAGTGGACGGGAGATAACCGGGGAGCTGTTTTTT. Residues: CASSGREITGELFF.

For the CDR3, the DNA is TGCGCCAGCAGCTTGACCGGGACTAGCATAGAGACCCAGTACTTC. This codes for CASSLTGTSIETQYF. The rearrangement joins TRBV5-1 to TRBJ2-5, with TRBD2 matching over 9 bases. CDR1 is SGHRS and CDR2 is YFSETQ in the germline V gene. The CDR3 totals 15 residues. The V gene end was trimmed by 1 base and the J gene end by 4 bases; junction bases not matched to a gene: 5.

This rearrangement joins TRBV5-1 to TRBJ1-1; 10 bases agree with TRBD1. This CDR3 is built from 14 residues. Looked up from germline, CDR1 is SGHRS and CDR2 is YFSETQ. V lost 4 bases and J lost 4; bases outside the gene matches: 4. CDR3 nucleotide sequence: TGCGCCAGCAGCGGACGACAGGGGGCCACTGAAGCTTTCTTT. As protein: CASSGRQGATEAFF.

This chain joins TRBV11-2 and TRBJ2-3, with 10 positions matching TRBD2. Losses at the gene ends were 5 bases for V and 2 bases for J; bases not matched to a gene: 4. Germline V lookup: CDR1 SGHAT, CDR2 FQNNGV. This CDR3 has 15 amino acids. This chain's CDR3 is CASSNSGGPTDTQYF. CDR3 nucleotide sequence: TGTGCCAGCAGCAATAGCGGGGGGCCCACAGATACGCAGTATTTT.